Below, 27 T cell receptor beta chains from the same sample are listed, as sequenced in a study of blood T cell repertoires in COVID-19. Some clones are missing from TCRdb's copy, which holds only in-frame ones; the method was immunoSEQ multiplex PCR. The sample gives 300,000 to 350,000 clones, 90% of which show up once; around 3.9% is in the top ten. The sequenced material came from PBMCs or T cells enriched from blood (not recorded which). The source of these receptors is a woman in her twenties or thirties who had been exposed to COVID-19.

V usage is TRBV7-9 and J usage is TRBJ2-1; the match to TRBD2 covers 7 bases. The CDR3 length is 15 residues. Trimming cost V 1 base and J 6 bases; bases outside gene matches: 6. CDR1 is SEHNR and CDR2 is FQNEAQ in the germline V gene (reference sequence). As DNA, the CDR3 is TGTGCCAGCAGCTTAGACGGGGTAGCGGGCAATGAGCAGTTCTTC. Translating it yields CASSLDGVAGNEQFF.

The sample holds a few counts of this clone. The chain has TRBV5-1 and TRBJ1-1; D perhaps matches TRBD1 (6 bases). Looked up from germline, CDR1 is SGHRS and CDR2 is YFSETQ. V lost 6 bases, J lost 4 bases, and 13 bases lay in between. This CDR3 spans 13 amino acids. As DNA, the CDR3 is TGCGCCAGCAATGAGGTAGGGGGCACTGAAGCTTTCTTT. Its translation is CASNEVGGTEAFF.

This chain connects TRBV9 to TRBJ2-5; 9 bases agree with TRBD1. This CDR3 spans 16 amino acids. V was clipped by 4 bases and J by 5 bases; unmatched bases: 12. Germline V gives CDR1 SGDLS, CDR2 YYNGEE. The DNA of the CDR3 is TGTGCCAGCAGCACTCCCGGGACAGGGATAGGGGAGACCCAGTACTTC. Translated: CASSTPGTGIGETQYF.

This chain uses TRBV27 with TRBJ2-7; 7 nucleotides align to TRBD1. This CDR3 is built from 12 residues. Germline V CDR1 and CDR2: MNHEY, SMNVEV (reference sequence). J lost 5 bases, V lost 3 bases, and 1 base had no gene match. CDR3 DNA: TGTGCCAGCAGTTTCACAGGGGACGAGCAGTACTTC. Protein product: CASSFTGDEQYF.

V usage is TRBV5-4 and J usage is TRBJ1-1, with TRBD1 matching over 8 bases. Germline lookup yields CDR1 SGHNT and CDR2 YYREEE (reference sequence). With V trimmed by 2 bases and J by 1 base, 1 base remained unmatched. The CDR3 has 14 residues. As DNA, the CDR3 is TGTGCCAGCAGCTTACAGGGGGGGAACACTGAAGCTTTCTTT. Protein sequence: CASSLQGGNTEAFF.

The chain links TRBV7-9 to TRBJ2-7, with 9 bases fitting TRBD2. The germline V gene has CDR1 SEHNR and CDR2 FQNEAQ (reference sequence). Trimming took 10 bases from V and 5 from J; bases not matched to a gene: 15. The CDR3 has 15 amino acids. This CDR3 reads CAIRAGGPTIDEQYF. CDR3 sequence (DNA): TGTGCCATCCGAGCGGGGGGCCCCACAATCGACGAGCAGTACTTC.

The chain is built from TRBV6-5 and TRBJ2-1; no definite D call. The CDR3 sequence is 15 residues long. The germline gives CDR1 MNHEY, CDR2 SVGAGI. The V and J ends lost 3 bases and 7 bases respectively, with 16 bases between them. CDR3 DNA: TGTGCCAGCAGTTATAGTTCGGCGGTTTGGAATGAGCAGTTCTTC. Protein product: CASSYSSAVWNEQFF.

V and J are TRBV19 and TRBJ2-3; 7 positions agree with TRBD2. The length of the CDR3 is 15 residues. Trimming removed 6 bases from V and 2 bases from J; junction bases left unmatched: 8. Germline CDR1 is LNHDA and CDR2 is SQIVND (reference sequence). The CDR3 loop is CASSQRGMFTDTQYF. In nucleotides, the CDR3 is TGTGCCAGTAGCCAGCGGGGAATGTTCACAGATACGCAGTATTTT.

This chain joins TRBV4-1 and TRBJ2-3; 7 bases map to TRBD1. The CDR3 is 19 amino acids. The V segment lost 3 bases and the J segment 4 bases; nucleotides outside the gene matches: 19. From germline, CDR1 is MGHRA and CDR2 YSYEKL. CDR3 DNA: TGCGCCAGCAGCCAGGCAAGGTGGGATCTAGGGGGCAGGTCAGATACGCAGTATTTT. Translating it yields CASSQARWDLGGRSDTQYF.

The rearrangement uses TRBV6-5 and TRBJ2-3; 8 nucleotides line up with TRBD1. Trimming at V came to 11 bases and at J to 3 bases, leaving 10 bases not matched to a gene. Germline V gene data show CDR1 as MNHEY and CDR2 as SVGAGI. The CDR3 runs 14 residues. The CDR3, as DNA: TGTGCCGGGGGGCGTCAGGGGGCAACAGATACGCAGTATTTT. Its protein is CAGGRQGATDTQYF.

The CDR3, as DNA: TGCAGCGTCCTCGGACTGGGAAGTGAAAAACTGTTTTTT. Amino acids: CSVLGLGSEKLFF. The J gene is TRBJ1-4, the V gene TRBV29-1, with D unclear. From germline, CDR1 is SQVTM and CDR2 ANQGSEA. Deletions cut 6 bases from V and 7 bases from J, with 15 bases between. The CDR3 has 13 residues.

V is TRBV5-4 and J is TRBJ1-4, with 9 positions matching TRBD1. CDR1 is SGHNT, CDR2 YYREEE, per germline (reference sequence). CDR3 length: 17 amino acids. Germline trimming cut 5 bases from V and 7 bases from J; bases unmatched to any gene: 15. The CDR3 sequence is CASSIGGQGGVAEKLFF. The CDR3 DNA reads TGTGCCAGCAGTATTGGGGGACAGGGAGGGGTTGCTGAAAAACTGTTTTTT.

The chain uses TRBV29-1 and TRBJ2-7; D is uncertain. The CDR3 spans 11 residues. Trimming removed 4 bases at V and 2 bases at J, with 6 bases between. CDR1 is SQVTM, CDR2 ANQGSEA, per germline. CDR3 sequence: CSVGQPYEQYF. Written as DNA, the CDR3 is TGCAGCGTTGGACAACCCTACGAGCAGTACTTC.

The CDR3 region is CASREGTGTYYGYTF. CDR3 sequence (DNA): TGTGCCAGCAGAGAAGGGACAGGGACATACTATGGCTACACCTTC. The chain carries TRBV7-2 and TRBJ1-2, with TRBD1 matching over 9 bases. CDR3 length: 15 amino acids. The V gene end was trimmed by 6 bases and the J gene end by 3 bases; junction bases not matched to a gene: 8. Germline loops: CDR1 SGHTA, CDR2 FQGNSA.

J is TRBJ2-3 and V is TRBV15; 7 bases line up with TRBD1. This CDR3 has 16 amino acids. J was trimmed by 1 base and V by 2 bases; bases with no gene match: 6. Germline CDR1 LNHNV, CDR2 YYDKDF (reference sequence). In nucleotides, the CDR3 is TGTGCCACCAGCAGAACCCGACAGGGTCGCACAGATACGCAGTATTTT. It encodes CATSRTRQGRTDTQYF.

The chain has TRBV19 and TRBJ2-7, with D perhaps matching TRBD2 (6 bases). The CDR3 sequence is 14 residues long. Trimming cost V 5 bases and J 2 bases, with 13 bases left between them. Germline assignment: CDR1 LNHDA and CDR2 SQIVND (reference sequence). The CDR3 DNA sequence: TGTGCCAGTAGTTCTCAGGGACTGGCCTACGAGCAGTACTTC. This sequence encodes CASSSQGLAYEQYF.

V is TRBV3-1 (or the pseudogene TRBV3-2) and J is TRBJ1-1; 7 bases map to TRBD1. The CDR3 sequence is 14 residues long. V trimming: 3 bases; J trimming: 6 bases; junction bases outside the gene matches: 7. CDR1 and CDR2 (germline): LGHDT, YNNKEL (reference sequence). The DNA for the CDR3 is TGTGCCAGCAGCCATCCCCTTACAGGGGCTGAAGCTTTCTTT. Amino acid sequence: CASSHPLTGAEAFF.

This clone showed up just once. This chain links TRBV27 with TRBJ2-1; D uncertain. The CDR3 has 15 residues. The germline V gene encodes CDR1 MNHEY and CDR2 SMNVEV (reference sequence). The V and J ends lost 6 bases and 0 bases respectively, with 12 bases between them. The CDR3 protein is CASRVLSYSYNEQFF. CDR3 sequence (DNA): TGTGCCAGCAGGGTGTTGAGCTACTCCTACAATGAGCAGTTCTTC.

This clone has a single count. The chain joins TRBV5-8 to TRBJ1-3, with D unclear. Germline V CDR1 and CDR2: SGHTS, YDEGEE. The CDR3 contains 13 residues. V lost 2 bases, J lost 2 bases, and 5 bases lay in between. The CDR3 sequence is CASSFSTGNTIYF. The CDR3 nucleotides read TGTGCCAGCAGCTTTAGCACTGGAAACACCATATATTTT.

V is TRBV3-1 (or the pseudogene TRBV3-2) and J is TRBJ2-3; 8 bases match TRBD2. J was trimmed by 2 bases and V by 2 bases; bases with no gene match: 6. The germline V gene has CDR1 LGHDT and CDR2 YNNKEL (reference sequence). The CDR3 runs to 16 residues. Here the CDR3 DNA reads TGTGCCAGCAGCCAATACGGGGGGGCGAACACAGATACGCAGTATTTT. As protein: CASSQYGGANTDTQYF.

This clone occurred once. This chain uses TRBV4-1 with TRBJ1-2; 8 positions match TRBD1. The CDR3 is 17 amino acids. Germline V gives CDR1 MGHRA, CDR2 YSYEKL. Trimming took 0 bases from V and 4 from J; bases not matched to a gene: 10. CDR3 nucleotide sequence: TGCGCCAGCAGCCAAGATCAAACAGGGGGAGCTCTCTATGGCTACACCTTC. Its translation: CASSQDQTGGALYGYTF.

The gene calls are TRBV7-2 and TRBJ2-7; 8 positions match TRBD2. Germline trimming cut 2 bases from V and 3 bases from J; bases unmatched to any gene: 6. The CDR3 has 15 residues. Germline lookup yields CDR1 SGHTA and CDR2 FQGNSA. Here the CDR3 DNA reads TGTGCCAGCAGCTTAAGCGGGGGTGGGGTCTACGAGCAGTACTTC. This gives the protein CASSLSGGGVYEQYF.

The chain links TRBV5-6 to TRBJ1-6, with D tentatively TRBD1 (6 bases). The CDR3 sequence is 16 residues long. Trimming left V 1 base short and J 3 bases short, with 11 bases between. The germline V gene encodes CDR1 SGHDT and CDR2 YYEEEE. CDR3 DNA: TGTGCCAGCAGCTTGTGGGGGCTCCACTATAATTCACCCCTCCACTTT. Its protein product is CASSLWGLHYNSPLHF.

The chain combines TRBV10-1 with TRBJ2-3, with 16 positions matching TRBD2. V gave up 10 bases and J gave up 0 bases; unmatched junction bases: 10. The CDR3 totals 18 residues. Germline V gene data show CDR1 as WNHNN and CDR2 as SYGVQD (reference sequence). The CDR3 region has the DNA TGCGCCAACGGGACTAGCGGGGGGGAACCTGATAGCACAGATACGCAGTATTTT. This gives the protein CANGTSGGEPDSTDTQYF.

V usage is TRBV5-1 and J usage is TRBJ2-3; 12 bases fit TRBD2. Germline trimming cut 3 bases from V and 0 bases from J; bases unmatched to any gene: 8. Germline-derived CDR1 and CDR2 are SGHRS and YFSETQ. CDR3 size: 18 residues. CDR3 bases: TGCGCCAGCAGCTCCGGATTAGGACTAGCGGGGAGCACAGATACGCAGTATTTT. It yields the protein CASSSGLGLAGSTDTQYF.

The gene calls are TRBV7-9 and TRBJ2-1; weak D call: TRBD2 (6 bases). V was cut by 6 bases and J by 6 bases, with 15 bases left in between. The CDR3 is 14 amino acids. CDR1 is SEHNR, CDR2 FQNEAQ, per germline (reference sequence). The CDR3 loop is CASRSGMGGNEQFF. In DNA form, the CDR3 reads TGTGCCAGCAGGTCTGGGATGGGGGGCAATGAGCAGTTCTTC.

The chain links TRBV6-8 to TRBJ1-1; 9 bases fit TRBD1. J gave up 2 bases and V 6 bases, and 13 bases lay outside the gene matches. This CDR3 contains 17 residues. Germline loops: CDR1 MNHGY, CDR2 SAAAGT. In nucleotides, the CDR3 is TGTGCCAGCAGCCCCCCCCGGGACAGGGAATTTAACACTGAAGCTTTCTTT. This encodes CASSPPRDREFNTEAFF.